This is a list of T cell receptor beta chains from one sample in a study of blood T cells in healthy people across ages. TCRdb independently ran MiXCR on the 5' RACE reads; one entry per CDR3 protein. This table has 1 million or so distinct CDR3 sequences, 45% appearing once. Material: blood. All receptors derive from a woman aged 55-69 years in good health. CDR3s include the opening cysteine and the closing phenylalanine or tryptophan. D genes are given only for firm matches. Rows may omit the clone size; those that give it use once, few, many or a size class.

TRBV6-5,few,TRBJ2-7,TRBD2,CASSLRASGKGEQYF,TGTGCCAGCAGCCTCAGGGCTAGCGGGAAAGGAGAGCAGTACTTC
TRBV10-2,many,TRBJ2-7,-,CASQGIGEQYF,TGCGCCAGTCAGGGAATCGGGGAGCAGTACTTC
TRBV7-2,few,TRBJ2-7,-,CASSLAYRAEQYF,TGTGCCAGCAGCTTAGCGTACAGGGCAGAGCAGTACTTC
TRBV10-3,few,TRBJ2-1,-,CAITTGRNEQFF,TGTGCCATCACTACAGGGAGGAATGAGCAGTTCTTC
TRBV9,-,TRBJ2-2,-,CASSWQGSGTGELFF,TGTGCCAGCAGCTGGCAGGGAAGTGGGACCGGGGAGCTGTTTTTT
TRBV3-1,few,TRBJ2-7,-,CASSQDPARGMGEQYF,TGTGCCAGCAGCCAAGATCCAGCCCGGGGAATGGGCGAGCAGTACTTC
TRBV20-1,once,TRBJ1-2,-,CSARSGHGVGDYGYTF,TGCAGTGCTAGGAGTGGACACGGGGTAGGGGACTATGGCTACACCTTC
TRBV20-1,-,TRBJ2-7,TRBD2,CSTRASHTPGLVFGQYF,TGCAGTACTAGAGCCTCACATACCCCGGGACTAGTTTTCGGGCAGTACTTC
TRBV10-1,few,TRBJ2-1,TRBD2,CASSVTAGGTEQFF,TGCGCCAGCAGTGTCACGGCGGGAGGGACTGAGCAGTTCTTC
TRBV20-1,-,TRBJ2-5,TRBD2,CSANILAGVGETQYF,TGCAGTGCTAACATCTTAGCGGGAGTAGGGGAGACCCAGTACTTC
TRBV6-5,few,TRBJ2-4,TRBD2,CASSLTSGMIAEQYF,TGTGCCAGCAGTCTTACTAGCGGGATGATTGCGGAGCAGTACTTC
TRBV11-2,once,TRBJ2-5,TRBD1,CASSKLRGTGAQYF,TGTGCCAGCAGTAAACTCCGTGGGACAGGGGCCCAGTACTTC